The rows below give T cell receptor beta chains drawn from one sample of a study of CD8+CD57+ T cells in acquired aplastic anemia. MiXCR, run by TCRdb on the reads, gives a single entry per CDR3 protein. The table shows 68,000 or so distinct CDR3 sequences, with almost 55% occurring only once. Specimen: sorted CD4+, CD8+, or CD8+CD57+ T cells (not recorded which) from PBMCs. The receptors here all came from a human donor in good health, serving as a control. The CDR3 runs from the conserved cysteine through the conserved F or W. A D gene is named only where the DNA matches it firmly. Clone size is not always given. Where it is, it says once, few, many or a class for expanded clones.

>TRBJ1-2|TRBV11-2|16|many|TRBD1
CASSFIQGAPNYGYTF
TGTGCCAGCAGCTTTATCCAGGGGGCCCCTAACTATGGCTACACCTTC
>TRBJ2-5|TRBV20-1|15|-|-
CSAREWVLGEETQYF
TGCAGTGCTAGAGAATGGGTTCTGGGGGAGGAGACCCAGTACTTC
>TRBJ2-7|TRBV27|11|few|-
CASSSLYEQYF
TGTGCCAGCAGTTCTCTCTACGAGCAGTACTTC
>TRBJ2-1|TRBV5-1|16|many|TRBD2
CASSQARLAGVYEQFF
TGCGCCAGCAGCCAAGCCCGTCTAGCGGGAGTCTATGAGCAGTTCTTC
>TRBJ2-1|TRBV5-1|15|many|-
CASSPFSGPNNEQFF
TGCGCCAGCAGCCCGTTCTCGGGGCCTAACAATGAGCAGTTCTTC
>TRBJ1-3|TRBV6-5|17|many|TRBD1
CASSSGQGAYGGNTIYF
TGTGCCAGCAGTTCCGGACAGGGGGCATACGGTGGAAACACCATATATTTT
>TRBJ1-6|TRBV6-5|14|few|-
CASSSGQVWLHLRF
-
>TRBJ2-7|TRBV5-1|13|many|-
CASSPDSSYEQYF
TGCGCCAGCAGCCCGGACAGTAGCTACGAGCAGTACTTC
>TRBJ2-5|TRBV11-2|18|-|TRBD1
CASSFTPGTGGIGETQYF
TGTGCCAGCAGTTTCACGCCCGGGACAGGGGGTATCGGGGAGACCCAGTACTTC
>TRBJ1-5|TRBV27|16|few|TRBD1
CASSLFYGTANQPQHF
TGTGCCAGCAGTTTATTTTACGGGACAGCGAATCAGCCCCAGCATTTT
>TRBJ2-5|TRBV19|17|-|-
CASQQGLSGAAGETQYF
TGTGCCAGTCAACAGGGTCTCAGCGGGGCGGCCGGGGAGACCCAGTACTTC
>TRBJ1-1|TRBV19|13|medium-sized|-
CASTQGSNTEAFF
TGTGCCAGTACTCAGGGATCGAACACTGAAGCTTTCTTT
>TRBJ2-5|TRBV18|13|many|-
CASSPLVWETQYF
TGTGCCAGCTCCCCACTAGTTTGGGAGACCCAGTACTTC
>TRBJ1-2|TRBV29-1|14|few|-
CSADFGGTSYGYTF
TGCAGCGCAGACTTTGGCGGGACTTCCTATGGCTACACCTTC
>TRBJ2-7|TRBV7-2|13|-|TRBD2
CASRGLVSYEQYF
TGTGCCAGCAGGGGACTAGTCTCCTACGAGCAGTACTTC
>TRBJ2-5|TRBV20-1|14|few|-
CSASAQTSQETQYF
TGCAGTGCTAGCGCTCAGACATCCCAAGAGACCCAGTACTTC
>TRBJ2-1|TRBV24-1|12|once|-
CATGSTEYEQFF
TGTGCCACCGGCTCAACGGAGTATGAGCAGTTCTTC
>TRBJ1-2|TRBV29-1|15|-|TRBD1
CSAEGGTGVNYGYTF
TGCAGCGCTGAAGGGGGAACAGGGGTTAACTATGGCTACACCTTC
>TRBJ2-3|TRBV7-2|12|-|TRBD2
CASSLSGGTQYF
TGTGCCAGCAGCTTAAGCGGGGGTACGCAGTATTTT
>TRBJ2-2|TRBV11-2|17|once|TRBD2
CASRRTSGGANTGELFF
TGTGCCAGCAGGCGGACTAGCGGGGGGGCGAACACCGGGGAGCTGTTTTTT
>TRBJ2-7|TRBV7-9|12|-|TRBD1
CASARQGNEQYF
TGTGCCAGCGCACGACAGGGGAACGAGCAGTACTTC
>TRBJ1-2|TRBV18|16|few|TRBD1
CASSPRPGTGEDGYTF
TGTGCCAGCTCACCCAGACCCGGGACAGGGGAAGATGGCTACACCTTC
>TRBJ2-7|TRBV5-1|14|-|TRBD2
CASSLRTRTYEQYF
TGCGCCAGCAGCTTACGGACTAGGACCTACGAGCAGTACTTC
>TRBJ2-1|TRBV2|11|once|-
CASGYYNEQFF
TGTGCCAGCGGATACTACAATGAGCAGTTCTTC
>TRBJ1-4|TRBV2|13|-|-
CASSDRSNEKLFF
TGTGCCAGCAGTGACAGATCTAATGAAAAACTGTTTTTT
>TRBJ2-1|TRBV19|12|-|-
CASSKRGDEQFF
TGTGCCAGTAGTAAACGTGGGGATGAGCAGTTCTTC
>TRBJ2-5|TRBV7-2|13|-|-
CASSQDYQETQYF
TGTGCCAGCAGCCAGGACTATCAAGAGACCCAGTACTTC
>TRBJ1-1|TRBV7-8|15|-|-
CASSLALGADTEAFF
TGTGCCAGCAGCTTAGCTCTGGGGGCGGACACTGAAGCTTTCTTT
>TRBJ1-2|TRBV28|13|many|TRBD1
CASSRTGAPGYTF
TGTGCCAGCAGTCGGACAGGGGCCCCTGGCTACACCTTC
>TRBJ2-1|TRBV4-1|15|many|TRBD1
CASSPGTDSYNEQFF
TGCGCCAGCAGCCCCGGGACAGACTCCTACAATGAGCAGTTCTTC